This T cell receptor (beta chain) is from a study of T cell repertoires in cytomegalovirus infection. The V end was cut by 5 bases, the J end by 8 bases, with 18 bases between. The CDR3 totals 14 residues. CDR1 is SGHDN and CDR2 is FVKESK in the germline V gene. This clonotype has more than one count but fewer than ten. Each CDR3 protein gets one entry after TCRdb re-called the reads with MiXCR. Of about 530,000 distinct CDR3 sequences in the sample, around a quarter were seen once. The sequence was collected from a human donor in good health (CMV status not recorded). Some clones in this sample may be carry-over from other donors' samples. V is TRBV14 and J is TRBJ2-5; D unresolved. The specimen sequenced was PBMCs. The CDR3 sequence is CASSELTVIPTQYF. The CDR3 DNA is TGTGCCAGCAGCGAACTTACAGTTATCCCTACCCAGTACTTC. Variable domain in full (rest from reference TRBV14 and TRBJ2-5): EAGVTQFPSHSVIEKGQTVTLRCDPISGHDNLYWYRRVMGKEIKFLLHFVKESKQDESGMPNNRFLAERTGGTYSTLKVQPAELEDSGVYFCASSELTVIPTQYFGPGTRLLVL.